The source of this T cell receptor beta chain is a study of blood T cells in healthy people across ages. This clonotype was detected ten times or more. The target antigen is unknown. Alongside a J-beta primer mix, a sample-barcoded 5' primer served in a second PCR lasting about 7 to 12 cycles. TCRdb re-derived calls from the 5' RACE reads in MiXCR, one entry per CDR3 protein. This repertoire shows 650,000 to 900,000 distinct CDR3 sequences, roughly 60% found once; its top ten account for around a quarter. Broader study findings: Naive T cell percentage strongly correlated with TCR beta diversity. There were more naive CD4+ cells and higher diversity in long-lived donors than in aged donors. Unsorted PBMC input precluded a conclusive naive versus antigen-experienced comparison. TCR beta diversity per million T cells fell roughly linearly with age.

The V segment lost 3 bases and the J segment 6 bases; nucleotides outside the gene matches: 5. This CDR3 is built from 14 residues. CDR1 and CDR2 (germline): SEHNR, FQNEAQ (reference sequence). The sample taken for sequencing was blood. The sequence came from a man aged 25 to 45 in good health. The chain has TRBV7-9 and TRBJ2-3; 8 nucleotides agree with TRBD1. The CDR3 nucleotides are TGTGCCAGCAGCTTCCAGGGGGCGTGGGATACGCAGTATTTT. Protein sequence: CASSFQGAWDTQYF.